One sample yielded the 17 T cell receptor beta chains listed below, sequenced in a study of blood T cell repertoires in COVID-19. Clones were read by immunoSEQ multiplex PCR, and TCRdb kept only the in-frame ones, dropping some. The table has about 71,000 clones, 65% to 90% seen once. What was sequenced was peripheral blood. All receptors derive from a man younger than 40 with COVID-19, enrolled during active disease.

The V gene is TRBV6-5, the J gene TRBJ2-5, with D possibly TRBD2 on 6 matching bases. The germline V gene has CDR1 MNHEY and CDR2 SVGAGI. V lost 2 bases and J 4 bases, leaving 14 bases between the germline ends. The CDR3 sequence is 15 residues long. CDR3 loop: CASSYEGGGAETQYF. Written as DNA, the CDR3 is TGTGCCAGCAGTTACGAGGGTGGCGGGGCAGAGACCCAGTACTTC.

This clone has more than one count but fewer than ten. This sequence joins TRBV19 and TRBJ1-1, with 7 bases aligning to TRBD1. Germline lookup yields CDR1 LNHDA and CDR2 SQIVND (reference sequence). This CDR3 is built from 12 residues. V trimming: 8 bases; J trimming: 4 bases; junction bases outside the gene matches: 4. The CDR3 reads CASQDRSTEAFF. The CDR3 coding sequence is TGTGCCAGTCAGGACAGGAGCACTGAAGCTTTCTTT.

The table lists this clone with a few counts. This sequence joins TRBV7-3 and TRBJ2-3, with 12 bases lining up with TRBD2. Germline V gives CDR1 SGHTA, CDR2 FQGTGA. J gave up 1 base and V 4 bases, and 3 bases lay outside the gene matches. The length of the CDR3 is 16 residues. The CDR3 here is CASSSPSGRGTDTQYF. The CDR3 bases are TGTGCCAGCAGCTCCCCTAGCGGGAGGGGCACAGATACGCAGTATTTT.

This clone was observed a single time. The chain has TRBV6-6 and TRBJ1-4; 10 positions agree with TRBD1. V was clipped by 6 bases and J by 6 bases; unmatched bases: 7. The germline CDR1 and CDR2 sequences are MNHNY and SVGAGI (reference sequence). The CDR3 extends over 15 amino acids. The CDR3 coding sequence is TGTGCCAGCAGGGACAGAGGGACAGGGGATGAAAAACTGTTTTTT. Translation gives CASRDRGTGDEKLFF.

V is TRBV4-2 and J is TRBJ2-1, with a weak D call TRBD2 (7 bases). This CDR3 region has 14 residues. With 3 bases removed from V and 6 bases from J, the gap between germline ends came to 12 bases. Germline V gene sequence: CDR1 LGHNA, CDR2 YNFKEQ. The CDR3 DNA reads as TGTGCCAGCAGCCAGGGAGGGGGGGGCAATGAGCAGTTCTTC. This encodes CASSQGGGGNEQFF.

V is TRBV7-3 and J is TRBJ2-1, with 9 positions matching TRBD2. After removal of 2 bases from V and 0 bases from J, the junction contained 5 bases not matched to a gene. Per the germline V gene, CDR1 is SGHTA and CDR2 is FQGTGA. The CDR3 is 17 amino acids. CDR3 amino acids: CASSLYISGSSYNEQFF. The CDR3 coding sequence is TGTGCCAGCAGCTTATACATTAGCGGGAGCTCCTACAATGAGCAGTTCTTC.

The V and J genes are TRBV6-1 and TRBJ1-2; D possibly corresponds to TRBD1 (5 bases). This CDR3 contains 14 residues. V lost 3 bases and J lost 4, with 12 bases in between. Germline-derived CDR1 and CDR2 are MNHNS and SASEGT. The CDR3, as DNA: TGTGCCAGCAGTGAGGGGCAGTACGGCTATGGCTACACCTTC. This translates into CASSEGQYGYGYTF.

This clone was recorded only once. The CDR3 DNA sequence: TGTGCCAGCAGCTTAGCCCAGACAGGGGGCGCGACTGAAGCTTTCTTT. Translated, it gives CASSLAQTGGATEAFF. This chain connects TRBV7-2 to TRBJ1-1; 10 bases map to TRBD1. CDR3 size: 16 residues. Trimming cost V 0 bases and J 5 bases; bases outside gene matches: 6. The V gene's germline CDR1 is SGHTA and CDR2 FQGNSA.

As DNA, the CDR3 is TGTGCCAGCTCACCAACTAGGGACAGGCAAGAGACCCAGTACTTC. The encoded protein is CASSPTRDRQETQYF. The V and J genes are TRBV18 and TRBJ2-5; 8 bases align to TRBD1. Trimming at V came to 2 bases and at J to 2 bases, leaving 4 bases not matched to a gene. CDR1 is KGHSH and CDR2 is LQKENI in the germline V gene. The CDR3 has 15 amino acids. Full variable domain (remainder filled in from reference TRBV18 and TRBJ2-5): NAGVMQNPRHLVRRRGQEARLRCSPMKGHSHVYWYRQLPEEGLKFMVYLQKENIIDESGMPKERFSAEFPKEGPSILRIQQVVRGDSAAYFCASSPTRDRQETQYFGPGTRLLVL.

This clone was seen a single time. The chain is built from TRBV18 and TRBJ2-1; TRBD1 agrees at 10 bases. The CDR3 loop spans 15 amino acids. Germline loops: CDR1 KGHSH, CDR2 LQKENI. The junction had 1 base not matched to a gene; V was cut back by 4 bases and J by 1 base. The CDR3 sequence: CASSQGQGSYNEQFF. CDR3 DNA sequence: TGTGCCAGCTCACAGGGACAGGGGTCCTACAATGAGCAGTTCTTC.

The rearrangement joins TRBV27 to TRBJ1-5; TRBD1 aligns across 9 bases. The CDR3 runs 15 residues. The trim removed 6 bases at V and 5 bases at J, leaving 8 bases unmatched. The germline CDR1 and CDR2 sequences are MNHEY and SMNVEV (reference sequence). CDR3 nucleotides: TGTGCCAGCAGCCCCCTCGGGACAGGGTATCAGCCCCAGCATTTT. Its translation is CASSPLGTGYQPQHF.

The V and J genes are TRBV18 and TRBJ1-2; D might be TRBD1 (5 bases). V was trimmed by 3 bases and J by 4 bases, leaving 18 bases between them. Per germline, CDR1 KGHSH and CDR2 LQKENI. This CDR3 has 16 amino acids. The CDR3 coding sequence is TGTGCCAGCTCACCCCCTTCAGGGCGCGCTAGCTATGGCTACACCTTC. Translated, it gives CASSPPSGRASYGYTF.

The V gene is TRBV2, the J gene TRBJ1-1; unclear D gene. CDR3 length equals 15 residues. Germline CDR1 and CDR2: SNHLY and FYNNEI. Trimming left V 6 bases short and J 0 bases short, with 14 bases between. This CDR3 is CASSPRTVMNTEAFF. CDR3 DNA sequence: TGTGCCAGCAGCCCTCGTACGGTCATGAACACTGAAGCTTTCTTT.

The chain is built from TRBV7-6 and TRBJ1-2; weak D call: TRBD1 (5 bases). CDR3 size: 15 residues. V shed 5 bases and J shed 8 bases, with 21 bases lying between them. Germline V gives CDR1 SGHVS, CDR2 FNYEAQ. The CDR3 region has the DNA TGTGCCAGCAGCCCGTGGGTGGGGCACCAGGAAGGCTACACCTTC. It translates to CASSPWVGHQEGYTF.

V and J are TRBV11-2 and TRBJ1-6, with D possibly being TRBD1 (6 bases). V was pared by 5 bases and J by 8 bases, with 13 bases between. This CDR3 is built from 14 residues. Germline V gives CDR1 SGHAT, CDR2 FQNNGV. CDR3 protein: CASSVGQFYSPLHF. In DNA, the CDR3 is TGTGCCAGCAGCGTAGGACAGTTTTATTCACCCCTCCACTTT.

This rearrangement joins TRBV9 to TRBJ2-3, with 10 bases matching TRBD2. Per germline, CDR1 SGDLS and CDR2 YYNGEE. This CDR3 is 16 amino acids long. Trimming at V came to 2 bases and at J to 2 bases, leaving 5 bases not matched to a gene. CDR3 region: CASSVLAGVTTDTQYF. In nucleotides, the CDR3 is TGTGCCAGCAGCGTGCTAGCGGGAGTCACCACAGATACGCAGTATTTT.

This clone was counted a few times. CDR3 nucleotide sequence: TGTGCCAGCAGCCGGGACAACTCCTACGAGCAGTACTTC. This gives the protein CASSRDNSYEQYF. This chain uses TRBV7-9 with TRBJ2-7; perhaps TRBD1 as D (6 bases). The CDR3 has 13 amino acids. The V gene's germline CDR1 is SEHNR and CDR2 FQNEAQ (reference sequence). Between the trimmed V and J ends, which lost 5 bases and 0 bases, there was a span of 8 bases.